Below, 8 T cell receptor beta chains from the same sample are listed, as sequenced in a study of T-cell memory formation after mild COVID-19. TCRdb redid the calling of the 5' RACE reads with MiXCR, one entry per CDR3 protein. The profile shows 200,000 to 300,000 distinct CDR3 sequences, approximately 15% of them singletons. The material sequenced was PBMCs or a T cell subset sorted from them (not recorded which). Receptors were obtained from a young man who had mild COVID-19 (a few samples of this study predate the infection). Cell type and time point are not known.

The table lists this clonotype with many counts. The V call is TRBV5-1, the J call TRBJ2-5; TRBD1 agrees at 7 bases. This CDR3 region has 14 residues. Germline assignment: CDR1 SGHRS and CDR2 YFSETQ. The V segment lost 4 bases and the J segment 2 bases; nucleotides outside the gene matches: 5. The CDR3, as DNA: TGCGCCAGCAGCCTGGCGACAGGGCAAGAGACCCAGTACTTC. It specifies CASSLATGQETQYF.

This clonotype was observed a handful of times. The gene calls are TRBV18 and TRBJ2-3, with D tentatively TRBD1 or TRBD2 (6 bases each). Trimming took 3 bases from V and 0 from J, leaving 13 bases between them. Germline CDR1 reads KGHSH; CDR2 reads LQKENI. The CDR3 spans 16 residues. The CDR3 spells CASSPIGGPSTDTQYF. In nucleotides, the CDR3 is TGTGCCAGCTCACCTATCGGGGGCCCAAGCACAGATACGCAGTATTTT.

This rearrangement joins TRBV6-5 to TRBJ2-7; D remains ambiguous. The germline gives CDR1 MNHEY, CDR2 SVGAGI. The CDR3 runs to 13 residues. The V gene lost 7 bases and the J gene lost 6 bases, with 16 bases spanning the gap. The CDR3 sequence is CASTRSSSLEQYF. In DNA form, the CDR3 reads TGTGCCAGCACAAGGTCTTCCTCTCTCGAGCAGTACTTC.

This clonotype was counted only a few times. The chain is built from TRBV7-6 and TRBJ1-5; D not resolved. The CDR3 extends over 14 amino acids. The V end was cut by 3 bases, the J end by 7 bases, with 13 bases between. CDR1 and CDR2 from the germline V gene are SGHVS and FNYEAQ. The chain's CDR3 is CASSFEMGAQPQHF. CDR3 bases: TGTGCCAGCAGCTTCGAGATGGGAGCCCAGCCCCAGCATTTT.

The genes are TRBV14 and TRBJ2-6, with 9 bases lining up with TRBD1. The CDR3 consists of 16 residues. Germline-derived CDR1 and CDR2 are SGHDN and FVKESK. J lost 0 bases, V lost 10 bases, and 7 bases had no gene match. The chain's CDR3 is CANRQGGNSGANVLTF. The CDR3 DNA follows: TGTGCCAACAGACAGGGGGGTAACTCTGGGGCCAACGTCCTGACTTTC.

The rearrangement joins TRBV25-1 to TRBJ1-4; D is perhaps TRBD1 (6 bases). This CDR3 is built from 15 residues. V was clipped by 1 base and J by 8 bases, with 14 bases between them. The germline V gene has CDR1 MGHDK and CDR2 SYGVNS. The CDR3 protein is CASSESRGMREKLFF. Here the CDR3 DNA reads TGTGCCAGCAGTGAATCGAGGGGGATGCGAGAAAAACTGTTTTTT.

The V call is TRBV4-1, the J call TRBJ1-6; TRBD1 is a possible D gene (6 bases). Germline V lookup: CDR1 MGHRA, CDR2 YSYEKL. Trimming took 5 bases from V and 8 from J, leaving 16 bases between them. The CDR3 loop spans 15 amino acids. The CDR3, as DNA: TGCGCCAGCAGCGGGGGGTCGGGGGCTTATTCACCCCTCCACTTT. Translation: CASSGGSGAYSPLHF.

The chain combines TRBV11-2 with TRBJ2-5; TRBD1 is a possible D gene (6 bases). The germline gives CDR1 SGHAT, CDR2 FQNNGV. This CDR3 region has 16 residues. Between the trimmed V and J ends, which lost 2 bases and 2 bases, there was a span of 15 bases. CDR3 loop: CASSLIPADSQETQYF. CDR3 DNA sequence: TGTGCCAGCAGCTTAATTCCCGCGGACAGTCAAGAGACCCAGTACTTC.